This entry features one TCR beta chain sequence. The data derive from a study of blood T cell repertoires in COVID-19. Looking at the study overall: Whether acute or convalescent, the COVID-19 samples came from the United States, Italy and Spain. Sample material is recorded as cDNA or gDNA derived from T cells, B-cell-depleted T cells, or PBMCs.

With V trimmed by 6 bases and J by 6 bases, 5 bases remained unmatched. CDR1 LGHDT and CDR2 YNNKEL come from the germline V gene (reference sequence). The CDR3 has 12 residues. In the study's own analysis: Amplification with reference gene primers provided the estimates of nucleated cell counts. Profiling relied on immunoSEQ multiplex PCR, and the TCRdb table lists in-frame clones only, not all of them. V and J calls and clone size are copied from that table; D and trimming were computed from the DNA. The table has more than 110,000 clones, roughly 90% seen once. The sequenced sample consisted of peripheral blood. This receptor was obtained from a man between 50 and 59 years old with active or convalescent COVID-19. The chain is built from TRBV3-1 (or the pseudogene TRBV3-2) and TRBJ2-7; the match to TRBD1 covers 7 bases. CDR3 region: CASSRTGVEQYF. CDR3 sequence (DNA): TGTGCCAGCAGTCGGACAGGTGTCGAGCAGTACTTC.